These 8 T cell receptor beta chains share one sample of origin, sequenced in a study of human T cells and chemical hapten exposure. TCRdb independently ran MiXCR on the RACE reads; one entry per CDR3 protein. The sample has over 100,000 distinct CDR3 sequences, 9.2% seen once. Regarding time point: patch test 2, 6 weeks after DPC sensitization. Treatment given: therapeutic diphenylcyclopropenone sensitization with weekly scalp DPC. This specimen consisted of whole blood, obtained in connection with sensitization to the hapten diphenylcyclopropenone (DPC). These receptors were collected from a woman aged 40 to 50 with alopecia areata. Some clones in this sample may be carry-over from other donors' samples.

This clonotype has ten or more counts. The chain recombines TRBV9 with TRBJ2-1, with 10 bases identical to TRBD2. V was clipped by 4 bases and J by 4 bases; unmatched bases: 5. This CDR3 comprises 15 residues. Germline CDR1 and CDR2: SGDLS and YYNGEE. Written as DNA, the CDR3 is TGTGCCAGCAGCAACCTAGCGGGGGTTTACAATGAGCAGTTCTTC. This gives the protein CASSNLAGVYNEQFF.

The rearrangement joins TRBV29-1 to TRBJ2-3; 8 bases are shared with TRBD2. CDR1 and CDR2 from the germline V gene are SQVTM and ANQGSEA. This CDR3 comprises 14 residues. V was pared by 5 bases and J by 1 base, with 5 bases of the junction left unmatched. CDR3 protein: CSVLGLDGTDTQYF. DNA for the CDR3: TGCAGCGTTCTGGGACTAGATGGCACAGATACGCAGTATTTT.

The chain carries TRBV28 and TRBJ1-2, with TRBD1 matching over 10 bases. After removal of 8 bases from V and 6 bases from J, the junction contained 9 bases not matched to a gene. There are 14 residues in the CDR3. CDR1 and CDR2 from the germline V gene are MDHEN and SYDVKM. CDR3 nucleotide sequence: TGTGCCAGCGGCCTAGAGACAGGGGGCGATGGCTACACCTTC. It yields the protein CASGLETGGDGYTF.

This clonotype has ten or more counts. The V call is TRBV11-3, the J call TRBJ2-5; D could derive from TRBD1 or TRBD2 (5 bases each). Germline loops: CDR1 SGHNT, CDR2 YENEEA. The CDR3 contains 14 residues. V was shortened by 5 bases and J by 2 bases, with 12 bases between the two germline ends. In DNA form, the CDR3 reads TGTGCCAGCAGCCAAAGGGACCGACAAGAGACCCAGTACTTC. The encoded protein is CASSQRDRQETQYF.

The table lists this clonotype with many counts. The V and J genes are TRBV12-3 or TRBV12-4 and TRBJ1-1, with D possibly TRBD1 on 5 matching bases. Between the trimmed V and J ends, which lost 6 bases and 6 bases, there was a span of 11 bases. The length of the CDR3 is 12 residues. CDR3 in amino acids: CASRSGSPEAFF. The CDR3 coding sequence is TGTGCCAGCAGATCAGGGAGTCCTGAAGCTTTCTTT.

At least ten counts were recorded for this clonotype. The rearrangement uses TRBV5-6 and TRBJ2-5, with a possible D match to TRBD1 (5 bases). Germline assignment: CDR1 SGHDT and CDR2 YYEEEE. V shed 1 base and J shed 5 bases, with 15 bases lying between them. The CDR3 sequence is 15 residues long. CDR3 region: CASSLWWGLLETQYF. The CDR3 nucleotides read TGTGCCAGCAGCTTGTGGTGGGGCCTCTTGGAGACCCAGTACTTC.

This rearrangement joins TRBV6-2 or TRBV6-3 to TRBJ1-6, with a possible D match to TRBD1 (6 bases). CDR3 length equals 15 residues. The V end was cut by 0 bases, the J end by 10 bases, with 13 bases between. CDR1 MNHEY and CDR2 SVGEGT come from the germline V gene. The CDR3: CASSYSPGEASPLHF. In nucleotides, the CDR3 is TGTGCCAGCAGTTACTCGCCAGGGGAGGCATCACCCCTCCACTTT.

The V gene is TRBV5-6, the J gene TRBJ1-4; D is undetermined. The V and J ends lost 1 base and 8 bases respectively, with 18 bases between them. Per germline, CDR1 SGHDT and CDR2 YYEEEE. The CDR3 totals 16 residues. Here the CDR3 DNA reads TGTGCCAGCAGCTTGAGTGGTGACGGCGGAAGGGAAAAACTGTTTTTT. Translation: CASSLSGDGGREKLFF.